This T cell receptor (beta chain) was profiled in a study of T-cell memory formation after mild COVID-19. Study-wide context: Clusters of TCRs were largely donor specific.

Study-wide findings and caveats: CM and EM subsets held most contracting CD4+ clones; EMRA held CD8+ ones. Pre-infection memory carried some responding clones, suggesting that cross-reactive memory joined. Whereas later expanders leaned CD4+, clones contracting day 15 to 85 showed a balanced CD4/CD8 makeup.

TCRdb reprocessed the 5' RACE reads with MiXCR, giving one entry per CDR3 protein. The table includes some 450,000 distinct CDR3 sequences, 15% to 20% detected once. CDR1 is SGHRS and CDR2 is YFSETQ in the germline V gene. This CDR3 is 13 amino acids long. Trimming at V came to 4 bases and at J to 5 bases, leaving 3 bases not matched to a gene. To note about this clonotype: Its target is unknown.

The V gene is TRBV5-1, the J gene TRBJ2-3, with 8 bases matching TRBD1. This receptor was obtained from an adult woman who had mild COVID-19 (a few samples of this study predate the infection). Cell type and time point are not known. The specimen sequenced was PBMCs or a T cell subset sorted from them (not recorded which). The CDR3 loop reads CASSQQGVDTQYF. The DNA of the CDR3 is TGCGCCAGCAGCCAACAGGGGGTAGATACGCAGTATTTT. Filled out from reference TRBV5-1 and TRBJ2-3, the complete variable domain reads KAGVTQTPRYLIKTRGQQVTLSCSPISGHRSVSWYQQTPGQGLQFLFEYFSETQRNKGNFPGRFSGRQFSNSRSEMNVSTLELGDSALYLCASSQQGVDTQYFGPGTRLTVL.